This T cell receptor beta chain was recovered during a study of blood T cell repertoires in COVID-19 (dated by TCRdb to 2019 to 2021). With respect to the entire study: Samples from collaborators originated in the United States, Italy and Spain and spanned both the acute and convalescent phases of COVID-19. The prospective study material was composed of cDNA or gDNA derived from T cells, B-cell-depleted T cells, or PBMCs. The dataset comprised deeply sampled blood TCRbeta repertoires from subjects exposed to, actively infected with, or recovered from COVID-19. The repertoires were released in a freely available public database meant as a resource for research on the immune response to SARS-CoV-2. The samples were drawn from the first 160 participants of the ongoing ImmuneRACE study and from 1,254 subjects provided by 6 global collaborators. The sample metadata nearly always contained a de-identified subject ID, COVID-19 status, age in years and sex. Where available, HLA class I and class II types were taken from metadata supplied by the sample provider and were not determined by assay-based typing. Paper-wide results and their limitations: How much clinical and demographic metadata was included differed by source and by participant, and the metadata was provided uncurated.

With respect to this clone: What this receptor recognizes is not known. Nothing much larger sits one base from this clone, and base qualities are not available.

Collaborating institutions collected whole blood in K2EDTA tubes following their own protocols. For TCRbeta analysis, collaborators shipped samples in one of three forms: frozen whole blood, isolated PBMCs, or DNA extracted from either of those sample types. The immunoSEQ Assay, a bias-controlled multiplex PCR, was used to amplify TCRbeta CDR3 regions from genomic DNA. The authors' pipeline ran thus. The number of nucleated cells in each sample was estimated from the amplification of reference gene primers within the assay. To quantify the absolute abundance of each unique TCRbeta CDR3 rearrangement, sequence reads were collapsed and filtered. For each sample, productive Simpson clonality was calculated as the square root of Simpson's diversity index over productive rearrangements. TCRdb took this table from immuneACCESS and kept in-frame rearrangements with V and J called. Such tables lack part of the clones; where checked against another copy, unresolved V genes explain under half of the gap, and the rest is unexplained. The DNA was the basis for D and trimming; V, J and clone size are from that table. The sample table holds about 440,000 clones, of which around 88% were seen once. The ten biggest clones cover 4.3% of the sample.

Source material: peripheral blood. This sequence was found in a woman in her thirties with acute or convalescent COVID-19.

The CDR3 protein is CASSSSPGRGKGNQPQHF. Here is the DNA: TGTGCCAGCAGTTCATCCCCGGGCAGGGGTAAGGGCAATCAGCCCCAGCATTTT. This sequence uses TRBV28 and TRBJ1-5; the D gene is perhaps TRBD1, from 6 matching bases. The germline V gene supplies CDR1 MDHEN and CDR2 SYDVKM. V is pared back by 4 bases and J by 2 bases, with 21 bases lying between the germline termini. The CDR3 measures 18 amino acids from cysteine to phenylalanine. CDR3 DNA only is kept here, 54 bases in frame from base 1.